This passage covers 18 T cell receptor beta chains from one sample sequenced in a study of T-cell memory formation after mild COVID-19. TCRdb ran MiXCR on the 5' RACE reads and lists one entry per CDR3 protein. The sample has hundreds of thousands of distinct CDR3 sequences, roughly a fifth seen once. Sequenced sample: PBMCs or a T cell subset sorted from them (not recorded which). All receptors derive from an adult woman who had mild COVID-19 (a few samples of this study predate the infection). Cell type and time point are not known.

This clonotype turned up a few times. This chain's CDR3 is CASRSRVHEQYF. In DNA form, the CDR3 reads TGTGCCAGCAGGTCCCGGGTTCACGAGCAGTACTTC. The chain couples TRBV12-3 or TRBV12-4 to TRBJ2-7; D remains unclear. V was shortened by 6 bases and J by 5 bases, with 11 bases between the two germline ends. This CDR3 comprises 12 residues.

V and J are TRBV12-3 or TRBV12-4 and TRBJ2-3; the D gene is possibly TRBD1 (6 bases). Trimming removed 6 bases from V and 4 bases from J, with 17 bases in between. The CDR3 runs 15 residues. The CDR3 spells CASRAGTSNADTQYF. CDR3 DNA: TGTGCCAGCAGGGCCGGGACATCAAACGCAGATACGCAGTATTTT.

This clonotype appeared a few times. The chain links TRBV7-6 to TRBJ2-7, with D hard to call. The V gene's germline CDR1 is SGHVS and CDR2 FNYEAQ. The CDR3 totals 15 residues. Trimming shortened V by 1 base and J by 2 bases, and 12 bases separated the two germline ends. Here the CDR3 DNA reads TGTGCCAGCAGCTTAGAAGCGAAAGCAGCCTACGAGCAGTACTTC. Translation: CASSLEAKAAYEQYF.

The chain joins TRBV27 to TRBJ1-5, with 8 nucleotides matching TRBD1. With V trimmed by 6 bases and J by 3 bases, 7 bases remained unmatched. The CDR3 has 15 residues. The germline V gene has CDR1 MNHEY and CDR2 SMNVEV (reference sequence). CDR3 DNA: TGTGCCAGCAGGGAAAGACAGGGGCACAATCAGCCCCAGCATTTT. Its translation: CASRERQGHNQPQHF.

This clonotype has just a few counts. The chain joins TRBV6-6 to TRBJ1-2, with TRBD1 matching over 10 bases. The junction had 5 bases not matched to a gene; V was cut back by 2 bases and J by 2 bases. Germline-derived CDR1 and CDR2 are MNHNY and SVGAGI (reference sequence). This CDR3 has 16 residues. The CDR3 region has the DNA TGTGCCAGCAGTTACGACAGGGGGCCGGACAACTATGGCTACACCTTC. It yields the protein CASSYDRGPDNYGYTF.

J is TRBJ1-1 and V is TRBV4-2; D gene unclear. The ends were cut back, 5 bases at V and 3 bases at J, with 13 bases in the middle. This CDR3 is 14 amino acids long. Germline V gives CDR1 LGHNA, CDR2 YNFKEQ. The CDR3: CASSLKRADTEAFF. DNA for the CDR3: TGTGCCAGCAGCTTGAAACGGGCCGACACTGAAGCTTTCTTT.

In this sample, this clonotype turned up many times. This chain joins TRBV5-1 and TRBJ2-5; D not certain. Germline loops: CDR1 SGHRS, CDR2 YFSETQ. The CDR3 totals 14 residues. V gave up 1 base and J gave up 0 bases, with 7 bases separating them. The CDR3 nucleotides read TGCGCCAGCAGCTTGTCAAGTTACCAAGAGACCCAGTACTTC. Amino acids: CASSLSSYQETQYF.

This clonotype was counted between two and nine times. The chain couples TRBV30 to TRBJ2-3, with TRBD2 identical over 7 bases. The CDR3 has 13 residues. Germline lookup yields CDR1 GTSNPN and CDR2 SVGIG (reference sequence). J lost 7 bases, V lost 4 bases, and 8 bases had no gene match. CDR3 sequence (DNA): TGTGCCTGGAATCCGGGGGGAGGATATACGCAGTATTTT. It encodes CAWNPGGGYTQYF.

This clonotype turned up a few times. V is TRBV20-1 and J is TRBJ2-7; 8 bases line up with TRBD1. CDR1 and CDR2 from the germline V gene are DFQATT and SNEGSKA (reference sequence). V dropped 6 bases and J dropped 0; count of bases not matched to a gene: 10. CDR3 length: 15 amino acids. The chain's CDR3 is CSALPWTGTSYEQYF. For the CDR3, the DNA is TGCAGTGCCCTCCCCTGGACAGGGACCTCCTACGAGCAGTACTTC.

Only a few counts were recorded for this clonotype. V and J are TRBV12-3 or TRBV12-4 and TRBJ2-1; D gene uncertain. This CDR3 has 12 amino acids. V was cut by 6 bases and J by 9 bases, with 12 bases left in between. The DNA of the CDR3 is TGTGCCAGCAGGCGGCCCCTTAGTGAGCAGTTCTTC. Its protein product is CASRRPLSEQFF.

This chain joins TRBV20-1 and TRBJ2-1; possible D gene TRBD1, 6 bases. The germline V and J ends were trimmed by 0 bases and 0 bases, with 15 bases remaining between them. The CDR3 is 17 residues long. Per the germline V gene, CDR1 is DFQATT and CDR2 is SNEGSKA (reference sequence). The CDR3: CSARDLRQESSYNEQFF. The CDR3 DNA follows: TGCAGTGCTAGAGACCTTAGACAGGAAAGCTCCTACAATGAGCAGTTCTTC.

The rearrangement links TRBV5-1 to TRBJ1-1, with 9 bases aligning to TRBD1. CDR3 length equals 13 residues. The J segment lost 4 bases and the V segment lost 5 bases, leaving 3 bases of the junction unmatched. Germline V gene sequence: CDR1 SGHRS, CDR2 YFSETQ. This CDR3 is CASRSGQGTEAFF. The CDR3 nucleotides are TGCGCCAGCAGATCGGGACAGGGCACTGAAGCTTTCTTT.

The rearrangement joins TRBV6-5 to TRBJ1-2; D unclear. The germline V gene encodes CDR1 MNHEY and CDR2 SVGAGI. The CDR3 loop spans 11 amino acids. The germline V and J ends were trimmed by 7 bases and 8 bases, with 11 bases remaining between them. The CDR3 nucleotides read TGTGCCAGCACAGGAGTCAGCGGCTACACCTTC. Encoded protein: CASTGVSGYTF.

This clonotype was found a few times. The chain is built from TRBV9 and TRBJ2-7; TRBD2 aligns across 9 bases. CDR1 and CDR2 from the germline V gene are SGDLS and YYNGEE. The CDR3 runs to 16 residues. The J segment lost 3 bases and the V segment lost 2 bases, leaving 9 bases of the junction unmatched. In nucleotides, the CDR3 is TGTGCCAGCAGCGTGCTACCGCTAGCGGGGTTCTACGAGCAGTACTTC. It is translated as CASSVLPLAGFYEQYF.

The genes are TRBV6-5 and TRBJ2-3, with no clear D. Trimming stripped 3 bases from V and 0 bases from J, with 7 bases between. The length of the CDR3 is 14 residues. The germline V gene has CDR1 MNHEY and CDR2 SVGAGI. The CDR3 reads CASSYRRSTDTQYF. The CDR3 nucleotides are TGTGCCAGCAGTTATAGACGGAGCACAGATACGCAGTATTTT.

This chain uses TRBV12-3 or TRBV12-4 with TRBJ2-4; no clear D. V gave up 7 bases and J gave up 1 base, with 14 bases separating them. This CDR3 is 15 amino acids long. CDR3 nucleotides: TGTGCCAGCAAAGGAGTGGCGGTGGCCAAAAACATTCAGTACTTC. It specifies CASKGVAVAKNIQYF.

The chain joins TRBV5-6 to TRBJ1-1; no clear D gene. The germline V gene has CDR1 SGHDT and CDR2 YYEEEE. V dropped 1 base and J dropped 0 bases, with 7 bases sitting between them. The CDR3 contains 14 residues. The CDR3 nucleotides read TGTGCCAGCAGCTTGCCATCCATGAACACTGAAGCTTTCTTT. Its translation is CASSLPSMNTEAFF.

The rearrangement links TRBV29-1 to TRBJ2-3; D possibly uses TRBD1 or TRBD2 (5 bases each). The CDR3 runs to 15 residues. Germline lookup yields CDR1 SQVTM and CDR2 ANQGSEA. The V and J ends lost 6 bases and 1 base respectively, with 17 bases between them. The CDR3: CSVEPLGTRTDTQYF. The CDR3 nucleotides are TGCAGCGTCGAACCTCTTGGGACGCGCACAGATACGCAGTATTTT.